This entry is about one T cell receptor beta chain. The record originates from a study of blood T cell repertoires in COVID-19. Study details: Researchers got acute and convalescent COVID-19 samples from the United States, Italy and Spain.

V was pared by 3 bases and J by 0 bases, with 5 bases between. Germline CDR1 and CDR2: SGHTA and FQGTGA. The CDR3 is 13 amino acids. Per the authors' pipeline: Scientists estimated how many nucleated cells there were by amplifying reference gene primers. Repertoires were generated with immunoSEQ multiplex PCR, while TCRdb's copy carries only in-frame clones and drops some. V, J and clone size are taken as reported in that table, and D and trimming were inferred from the DNA itself. The sample contains some 74,000 clones, about nine tenths of which appear only once. The sample taken for sequencing was peripheral blood. The V gene is TRBV7-3, the J gene TRBJ1-1; D gene ambiguous. This TCR derives from a man between 45 and 60 years old with active COVID-19. The CDR3 nucleotides read TGTGCCAGCAGCTTCAACATGAACACTGAAGCTTTCTTT. Its translation: CASSFNMNTEAFF. Full variable domain (remainder filled in from reference TRBV7-3 and TRBJ1-1): GAGVSQTPSNKVTEKGKYVELRCDPISGHTALYWYRQSLGQGPEFLIYFQGTGAADDSGLPNDRFFAVRPEGSVSTLKIQRTERGDSAVYLCASSFNMNTEAFFGQGTRLTVV.